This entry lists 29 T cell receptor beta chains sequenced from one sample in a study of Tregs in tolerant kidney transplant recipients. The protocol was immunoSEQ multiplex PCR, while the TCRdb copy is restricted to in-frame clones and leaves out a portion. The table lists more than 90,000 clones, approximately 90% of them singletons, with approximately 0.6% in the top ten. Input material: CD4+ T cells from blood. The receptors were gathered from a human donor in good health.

The DNA of the CDR3 is TGTGCCAGCAGCCCGAGGACTGTGAACACCGGGGAGCTGTTTTTT. As protein: CASSPRTVNTGELFF. The chain links TRBV4-2 to TRBJ2-2, with D possibly being TRBD2 (5 bases). Trimming cost V 4 bases and J 1 base, with 10 bases left between them. This CDR3 has 15 amino acids. Germline V gene lookup returns CDR1 LGHNA and CDR2 YNFKEQ.

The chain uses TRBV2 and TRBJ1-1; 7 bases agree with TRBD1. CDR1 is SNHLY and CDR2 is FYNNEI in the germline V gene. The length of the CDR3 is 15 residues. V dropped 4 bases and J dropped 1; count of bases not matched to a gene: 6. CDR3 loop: CASSGQGLRNTEAFF. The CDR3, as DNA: TGTGCCAGCAGTGGACAGGGTTTGAGGAACACTGAAGCTTTCTTT.

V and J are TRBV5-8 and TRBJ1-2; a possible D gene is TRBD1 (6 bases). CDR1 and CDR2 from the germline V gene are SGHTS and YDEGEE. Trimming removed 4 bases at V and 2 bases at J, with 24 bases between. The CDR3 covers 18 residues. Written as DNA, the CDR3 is TGTGCCAGCAGCCCGCGGCCGTTCACAGGGTCTCCAAACTATGGCTACACCTTC. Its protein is CASSPRPFTGSPNYGYTF.

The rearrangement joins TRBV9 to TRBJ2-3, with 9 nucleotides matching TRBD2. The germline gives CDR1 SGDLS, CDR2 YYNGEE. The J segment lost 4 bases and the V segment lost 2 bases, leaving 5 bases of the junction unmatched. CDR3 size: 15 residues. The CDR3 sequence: CASSVIAGVADTQYF. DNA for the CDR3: TGTGCCAGCAGCGTCATAGCGGGGGTAGCAGATACGCAGTATTTT. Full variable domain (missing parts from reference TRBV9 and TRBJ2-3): DSGVTQTPKHLITATGQRVTLRCSPRSGDLSVYWYQQSLDQGLQFLIQYYNGEERAKGNILERFSAQQFPDLHSELNLSSLELGDSALYFCASSVIAGVADTQYFGPGTRLTVL.

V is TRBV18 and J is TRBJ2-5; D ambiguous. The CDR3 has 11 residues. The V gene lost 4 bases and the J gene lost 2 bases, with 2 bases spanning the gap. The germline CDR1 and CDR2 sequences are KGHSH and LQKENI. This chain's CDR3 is CASSLQETQYF. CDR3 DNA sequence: TGTGCCAGCTCACTACAAGAGACCCAGTACTTC. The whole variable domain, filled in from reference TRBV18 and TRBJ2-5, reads NAGVMQNPRHLVRRRGQEARLRCSPMKGHSHVYWYRQLPEEGLKFMVYLQKENIIDESGMPKERFSAEFPKEGPSILRIQQVVRGDSAAYFCASSLQETQYFGPGTRLLVL.

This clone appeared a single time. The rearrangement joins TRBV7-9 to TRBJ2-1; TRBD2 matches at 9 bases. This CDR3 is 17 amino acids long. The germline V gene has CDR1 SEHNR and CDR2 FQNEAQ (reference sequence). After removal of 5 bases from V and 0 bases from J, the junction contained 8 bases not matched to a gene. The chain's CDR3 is CASSQGLAPSSYNEQFF. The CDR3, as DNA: TGTGCCAGCAGCCAAGGACTAGCGCCTAGCTCCTACAATGAGCAGTTCTTC.

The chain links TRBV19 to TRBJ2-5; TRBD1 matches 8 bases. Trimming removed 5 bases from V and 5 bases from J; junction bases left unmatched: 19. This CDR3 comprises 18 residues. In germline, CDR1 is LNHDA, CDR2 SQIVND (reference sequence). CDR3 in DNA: TGTGCCAGTAGTGGACAGAGACAGGGGTCTACTGGTTACGAGACCCAGTACTTC. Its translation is CASSGQRQGSTGYETQYF.

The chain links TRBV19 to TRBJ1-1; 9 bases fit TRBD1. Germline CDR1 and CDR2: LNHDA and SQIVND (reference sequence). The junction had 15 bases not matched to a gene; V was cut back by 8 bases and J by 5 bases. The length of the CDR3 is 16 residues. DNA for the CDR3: TGTGCCAGTTTTGAAACCGGGACAGGGCTTGGGACTGAAGCTTTCTTT. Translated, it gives CASFETGTGLGTEAFF.

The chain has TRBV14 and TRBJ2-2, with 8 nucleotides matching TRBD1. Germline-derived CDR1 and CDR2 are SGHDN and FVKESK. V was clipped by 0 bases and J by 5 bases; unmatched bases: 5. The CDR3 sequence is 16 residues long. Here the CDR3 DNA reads TGTGCCAGCAGCCAAGATCGAGGACAGGGAACCGGGGAGCTGTTTTTT. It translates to CASSQDRGQGTGELFF.

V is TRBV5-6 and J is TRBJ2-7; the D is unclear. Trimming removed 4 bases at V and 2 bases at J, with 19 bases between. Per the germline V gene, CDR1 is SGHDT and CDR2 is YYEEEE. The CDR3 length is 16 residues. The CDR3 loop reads CASSKARRAVTYEQYF. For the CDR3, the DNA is TGTGCCAGCAGCAAAGCCCGTAGGGCGGTCACCTACGAGCAGTACTTC. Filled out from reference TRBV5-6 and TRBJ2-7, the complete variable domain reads DAGVTQSPTHLIKTRGQQVTLRCSPKSGHDTVSWYQQALGQGPQFIFQYYEEEERQRGNFPDRFSGHQFPNYSSELNVNALLLGDSALYLCASSKARRAVTYEQYFGPGTRLTVT.

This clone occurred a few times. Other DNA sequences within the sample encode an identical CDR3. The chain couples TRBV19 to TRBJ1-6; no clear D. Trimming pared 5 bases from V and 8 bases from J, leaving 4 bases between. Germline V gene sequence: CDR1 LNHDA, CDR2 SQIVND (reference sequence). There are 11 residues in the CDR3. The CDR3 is CASSGDSPLHF. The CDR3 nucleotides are TGTGCCAGTAGTGGGGATTCACCCCTCCACTTT.

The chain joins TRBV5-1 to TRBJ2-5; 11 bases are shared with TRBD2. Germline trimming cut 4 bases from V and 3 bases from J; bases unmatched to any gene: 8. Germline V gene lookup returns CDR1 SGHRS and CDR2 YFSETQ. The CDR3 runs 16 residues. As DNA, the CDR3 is TGCGCCAGCAGCCCCGGGATAGCGGGGGGGGAAGAGACCCAGTACTTC. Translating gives CASSPGIAGGEETQYF.

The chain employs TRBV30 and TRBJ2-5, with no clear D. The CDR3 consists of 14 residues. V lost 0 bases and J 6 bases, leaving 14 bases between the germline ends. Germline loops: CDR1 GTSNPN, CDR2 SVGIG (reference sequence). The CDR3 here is CAWSVYQLGKTQYF. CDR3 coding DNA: TGTGCCTGGAGTGTATACCAGTTAGGAAAGACCCAGTACTTC.

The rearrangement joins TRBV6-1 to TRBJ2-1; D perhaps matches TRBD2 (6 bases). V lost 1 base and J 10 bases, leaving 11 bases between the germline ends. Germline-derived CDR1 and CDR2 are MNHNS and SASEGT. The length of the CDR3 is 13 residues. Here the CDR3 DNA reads TGTGCCAGCAGTGAAGGGGGACTTCCCGAGCAGTTCTTC. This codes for CASSEGGLPEQFF.

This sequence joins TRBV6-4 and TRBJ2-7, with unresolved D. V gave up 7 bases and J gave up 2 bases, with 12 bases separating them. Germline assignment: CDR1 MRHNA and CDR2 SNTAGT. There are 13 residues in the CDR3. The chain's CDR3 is CASNQAPTYEQYF. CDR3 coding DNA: TGTGCCAGCAATCAGGCACCGACCTACGAGCAGTACTTC.

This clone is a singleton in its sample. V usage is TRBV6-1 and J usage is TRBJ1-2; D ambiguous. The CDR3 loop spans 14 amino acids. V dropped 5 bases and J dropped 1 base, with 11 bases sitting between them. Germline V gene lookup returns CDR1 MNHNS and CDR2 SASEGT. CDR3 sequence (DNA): TGTGCCAGCAGTCGGACGGGAATTAACTATGGCTACACCTTC. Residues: CASSRTGINYGYTF.

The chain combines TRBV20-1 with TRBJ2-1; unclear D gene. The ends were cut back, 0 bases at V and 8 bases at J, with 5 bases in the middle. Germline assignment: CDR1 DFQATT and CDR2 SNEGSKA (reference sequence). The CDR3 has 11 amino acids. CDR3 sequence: CSAREGYEQFF. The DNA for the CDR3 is TGCAGTGCTAGAGAGGGGTATGAGCAGTTCTTC.

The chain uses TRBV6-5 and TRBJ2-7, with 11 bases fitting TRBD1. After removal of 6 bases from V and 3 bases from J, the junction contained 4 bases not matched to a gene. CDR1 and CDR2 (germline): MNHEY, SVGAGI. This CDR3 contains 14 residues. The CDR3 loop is CASRSGTGGYEQYF. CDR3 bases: TGTGCCAGCAGATCCGGGACAGGGGGCTACGAGCAGTACTTC.

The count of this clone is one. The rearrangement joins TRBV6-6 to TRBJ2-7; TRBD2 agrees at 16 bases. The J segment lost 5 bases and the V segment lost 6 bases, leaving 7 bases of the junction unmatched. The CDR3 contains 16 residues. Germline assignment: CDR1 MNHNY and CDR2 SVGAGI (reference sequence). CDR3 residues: CASSPGTSGGAHEQYF. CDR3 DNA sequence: TGTGCCAGCAGCCCCGGGACTAGCGGGGGGGCCCACGAGCAGTACTTC.

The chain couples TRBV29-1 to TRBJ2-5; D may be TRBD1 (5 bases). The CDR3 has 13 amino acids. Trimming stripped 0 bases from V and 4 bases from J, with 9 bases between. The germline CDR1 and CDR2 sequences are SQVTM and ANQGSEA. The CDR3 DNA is TGCAGCGTTGAAGACAGGGTTGGAGAGACCCAGTACTTC. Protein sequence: CSVEDRVGETQYF.

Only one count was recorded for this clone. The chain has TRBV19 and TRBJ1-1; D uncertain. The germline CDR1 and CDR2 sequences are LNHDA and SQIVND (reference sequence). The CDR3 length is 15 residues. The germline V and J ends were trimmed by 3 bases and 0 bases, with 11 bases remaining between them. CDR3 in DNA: TGTGCCAGTAGTATCGGGTCCTCTATGAACACTGAAGCTTTCTTT. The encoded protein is CASSIGSSMNTEAFF.

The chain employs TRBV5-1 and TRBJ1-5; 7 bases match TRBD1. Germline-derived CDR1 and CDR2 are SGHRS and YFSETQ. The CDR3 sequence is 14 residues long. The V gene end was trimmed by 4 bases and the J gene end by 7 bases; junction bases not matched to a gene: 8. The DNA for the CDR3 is TGCGCCAGCAGCCCGACAGGGCGGGGGCAGCCCCAGCATTTT. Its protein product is CASSPTGRGQPQHF. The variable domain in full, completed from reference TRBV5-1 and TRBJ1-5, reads KAGVTQTPRYLIKTRGQQVTLSCSPISGHRSVSWYQQTPGQGLQFLFEYFSETQRNKGNFPGRFSGRQFSNSRSEMNVSTLELGDSALYLCASSPTGRGQPQHFGDGTRLSIL.

Here the CDR3 DNA reads TGTGCCAGCAGTTTGGGGCCGAACACTGAAGCTTTCTTT. It codes for CASSLGPNTEAFF. This sequence joins TRBV27 and TRBJ1-1, with D possibly being TRBD1 (5 bases). Trimming shortened V by 3 bases and J by 1 base, and 6 bases separated the two germline ends. Germline V gene sequence: CDR1 MNHEY, CDR2 SMNVEV (reference sequence). The CDR3 contains 13 residues.

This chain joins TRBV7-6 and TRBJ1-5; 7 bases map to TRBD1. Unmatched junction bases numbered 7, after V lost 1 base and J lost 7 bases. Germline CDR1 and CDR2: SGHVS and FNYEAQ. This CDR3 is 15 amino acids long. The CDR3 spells CASSLVEGAGQPQHF. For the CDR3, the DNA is TGTGCCAGCAGCTTAGTTGAGGGGGCTGGACAGCCCCAGCATTTT. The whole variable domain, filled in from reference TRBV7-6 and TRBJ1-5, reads GAGVSQSPRYKVTKRGQDVALRCDPISGHVSLYWYRQALGQGPEFLTYFNYEAQQDKSGLPNDRFSAERPEGSISTLTIQRTEQRDSAMYRCASSLVEGAGQPQHFGDGTRLSIL.

The CDR3 spells CASSQERGTQETQYF. CDR3 sequence (DNA): TGTGCCAGCAGCCAAGAAAGGGGAACCCAAGAGACCCAGTACTTC. The chain employs TRBV4-2 and TRBJ2-5; D might be TRBD1 (5 bases). The CDR3 consists of 15 residues. Trimming removed 0 bases at V and 1 base at J, with 9 bases between. Germline CDR1 is LGHNA and CDR2 is YNFKEQ.

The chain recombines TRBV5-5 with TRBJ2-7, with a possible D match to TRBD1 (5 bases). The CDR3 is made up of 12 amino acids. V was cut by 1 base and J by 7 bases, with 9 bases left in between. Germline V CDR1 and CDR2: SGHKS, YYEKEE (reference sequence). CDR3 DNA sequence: TGTGCCAGCAGCTTGCAGGGTGGGGAGCAGTACTTC. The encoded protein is CASSLQGGEQYF.

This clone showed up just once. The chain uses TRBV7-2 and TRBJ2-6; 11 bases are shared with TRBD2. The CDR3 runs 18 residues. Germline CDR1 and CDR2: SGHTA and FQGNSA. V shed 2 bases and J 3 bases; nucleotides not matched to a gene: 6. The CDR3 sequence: CASSLIAGGPIGANVLTF. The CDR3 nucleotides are TGTGCCAGCAGCTTAATAGCGGGAGGGCCCATTGGGGCCAACGTCCTGACTTTC.

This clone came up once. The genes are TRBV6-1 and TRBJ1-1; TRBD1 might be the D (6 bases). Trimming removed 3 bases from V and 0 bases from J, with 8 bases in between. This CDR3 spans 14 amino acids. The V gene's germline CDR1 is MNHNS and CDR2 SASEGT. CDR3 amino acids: CASSDDRMNTEAFF. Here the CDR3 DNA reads TGTGCCAGCAGTGATGACAGGATGAACACTGAAGCTTTCTTT.

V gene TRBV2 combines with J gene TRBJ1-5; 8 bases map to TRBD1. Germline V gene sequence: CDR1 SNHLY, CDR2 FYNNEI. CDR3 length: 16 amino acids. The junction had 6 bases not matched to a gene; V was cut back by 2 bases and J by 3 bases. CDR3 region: CASSEIRGQVNQPQHF. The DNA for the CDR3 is TGTGCCAGCAGTGAAATAAGGGGACAGGTCAATCAGCCCCAGCATTTT. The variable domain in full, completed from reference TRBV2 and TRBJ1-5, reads EPEVTQTPSHQVTQMGQEVILRCVPISNHLYFYWYRQILGQKVEFLVSFYNNEISEKSEIFDDQFSVERPDGSNFTLKIRSTKLEDSAMYFCASSEIRGQVNQPQHFGDGTRLSIL.